This T cell receptor (beta chain) was recorded in a study of PD-1 blockade in classical Hodgkin lymphoma. Study-level findings and limits: Partial responders and progressors had significantly lower baseline TCR diversity.

This CDR3 comprises 17 residues. V was shortened by 0 bases and J by 0 bases, with 9 bases between the two germline ends. Germline V lookup: CDR1 LGHNA, CDR2 YSLEER. Notes on this clone: What it binds is not known.

All patients relapsed after autologous stem cell transplantation, and brentuximab vedotin exposure varied. The data were produced by immunoSEQ multiplex PCR, yet TCRdb's version contains in-frame clones alone and is incomplete. Of about 37,000 clones listed, more than 65% are singletons. This specimen consisted of peripheral blood mononuclear cells (PBMCs), obtained before the second cycle of nivolumab. The V and J genes are TRBV4-3 and TRBJ2-6; D ambiguous. The TCR comes from a human donor with classical Hodgkin lymphoma. CDR3 amino acids: CASSQDNDGSGANVLTF. CDR3 coding DNA: TGCGCCAGCAGCCAAGATAACGACGGCTCTGGGGCCAACGTCCTGACTTTC.